These 15 T cell receptor beta chains came from one sample sequenced in a study of blood T cell repertoires in COVID-19. TCRdb's copy holds only in-frame clones and misses some; the assay was immunoSEQ multiplex PCR. The sample holds hundreds of thousands of clones, 80% to 90% seen once. Sequenced input: peripheral blood. Source of these receptors: a woman in her thirties with active or convalescent COVID-19.

V and J are TRBV19 and TRBJ1-4, with no clear D. Germline values: CDR1 LNHDA, CDR2 SQIVND (reference sequence). This CDR3 is 15 amino acids long. V was pared by 3 bases and J by 5 bases, with 13 bases between. CDR3 region: CASSISTGTNEKLFF. CDR3 DNA sequence: TGTGCCAGTAGTATTAGTACGGGTACAAATGAAAAACTGTTTTTT.

This clone was seen just once. This sequence joins TRBV21-1 and TRBJ2-7; the D call in the table, TRBD2, was not verified against the DNA. TRBV21-1 is reported as a pseudogene. This CDR3 is built from 17 residues. This CDR3 is CASSARNSLAGDYEQYF. CDR3 sequence (DNA): TGTGCCAGCAGCGCTAGGAATTCACTAGCGGGAGACTACGAGCAGTACTTC.

This clone appeared a single time. This chain connects TRBV7-9 to TRBJ1-4, with 9 bases identical to TRBD1. Germline V gene data show CDR1 as SEHNR and CDR2 as FQNEAQ (reference sequence). The CDR3 totals 16 residues. V dropped 7 bases and J dropped 4; count of bases not matched to a gene: 10. DNA for the CDR3: TGTGCCAGCATCTTCGTAGGGACAGGGTTTAATGAAAAACTGTTTTTT. Protein product: CASIFVGTGFNEKLFF.

The V gene is TRBV2, the J gene TRBJ2-3; D ambiguous. From germline, CDR1 is SNHLY and CDR2 FYNNEI. The CDR3 has 15 residues. Trimming shortened V by 1 base and J by 0 bases, and 8 bases separated the two germline ends. CDR3 coding DNA: TGTGCCAGCAGTGAAGTAAGGAGTAGCACAGATACGCAGTATTTT. Amino acids: CASSEVRSSTDTQYF.

CDR3 nucleotides: TGCGCCAGCAGCTTGGTTCAAGCTGGCGAGCAGTACTTC. Amino acid sequence: CASSLVQAGEQYF. The chain is built from TRBV5-1 and TRBJ2-7; D unresolved. Trimming left V 0 bases short and J 6 bases short, with 10 bases between. Germline CDR1 is SGHRS and CDR2 is YFSETQ. The CDR3 spans 13 residues.

DNA of the CDR3: TGTGCCAGCAGCTTGGACGGCTCTGGAAACACCATATATTTT. It translates to CASSLDGSGNTIYF. The V call is TRBV5-6, the J call TRBJ1-3; D ambiguous. Trimming took off 0 bases at V and 0 bases at J, with 4 bases between the two ends. Germline V gene data show CDR1 as SGHDT and CDR2 as YYEEEE. The CDR3 has 14 residues.

The chain joins TRBV12-3 or TRBV12-4 to TRBJ1-1; D not certain. The CDR3 runs to 11 residues. Trimming removed 6 bases at V and 6 bases at J, with 8 bases between. As DNA, the CDR3 is TGTGCCAGCAGCAAGACTTCTGAAGCTTTCTTT. Its translation: CASSKTSEAFF.

This clone appeared a single time. The V and J genes are TRBV5-1 and TRBJ2-1; TRBD1 matches 7 bases. The J segment lost 5 bases and the V segment lost 4 bases, leaving 9 bases of the junction unmatched. Germline V gene sequence: CDR1 SGHRS, CDR2 YFSETQ. This CDR3 comprises 15 residues. DNA of the CDR3: TGCGCCAGCAGCCCATTTACCGGGACAGACAATGAGCAGTTCTTC. Its translation is CASSPFTGTDNEQFF.

The gene calls are TRBV3-1 (or the pseudogene TRBV3-2) and TRBJ2-3, with a tentative D call TRBD2 (6 bases). CDR3 size: 14 residues. Looked up from germline, CDR1 is LGHDT and CDR2 is YNNKEL (reference sequence). The germline V and J ends were trimmed by 4 bases and 3 bases, with 11 bases remaining between them. CDR3 sequence reads: CASSLRDFTDTQYF. DNA for the CDR3: TGTGCCAGCAGCCTCCGGGACTTTACAGATACGCAGTATTTT.

The chain uses TRBV2 and TRBJ1-4, with TRBD1 as a possible D gene (5 bases). The CDR3 spans 14 residues. Germline CDR1 reads SNHLY; CDR2 reads FYNNEI. V lost 6 bases and J lost 7, with 15 bases in between. The CDR3 region is CASRSRVGSEKLFF. DNA of the CDR3: TGTGCCAGCAGGAGCAGGGTTGGTAGTGAAAAACTGTTTTTT.

This chain connects TRBV23-1 to TRBJ2-1; 8 bases agree with TRBD2. TRBV23-1 is reported as an ORF; its role is uncertain. Trimming at V came to 0 bases and at J to 5 bases, leaving 9 bases not matched to a gene. This CDR3 contains 17 residues. In DNA form, the CDR3 reads TGCGCCAGCAGTCAATCACCAAGCGGGAGACGGGACAATGAGCAGTTCTTC. Its translation is CASSQSPSGRRDNEQFF.

The J gene is TRBJ2-3, the V gene TRBV6-5; 7 nucleotides match TRBD2. The CDR3 contains 14 residues. With 8 bases clipped from V and 5 bases from J, the junction kept 10 bases outside the gene matches. Germline V gene sequence: CDR1 MNHEY, CDR2 SVGAGI. The CDR3 DNA reads as TGTGCCAGCCGACTGGCGGGAGCTTTAGATACGCAGTATTTT. Amino acids: CASRLAGALDTQYF.

This clone was seen only a few times. This rearrangement joins TRBV28 to TRBJ1-5, with D maybe TRBD1 (5 bases). The CDR3 has 13 amino acids. V was shortened by 6 bases and J by 9 bases, with 15 bases between the two germline ends. Germline V gene lookup returns CDR1 MDHEN and CDR2 SYDVKM. CDR3 DNA sequence: TGTGCCAGCAGCGCAACAGGTCTTGGGCCCCAGCATTTT. Its protein is CASSATGLGPQHF.

The CDR3 DNA reads as TGTGCCAGCACTCCCCGGGTGTCGGCCGTAGCTTTCTTT. This encodes CASTPRVSAVAFF. The chain has TRBV6-5 and TRBJ1-1; no clear D gene. In germline, CDR1 is MNHEY, CDR2 SVGAGI. V was shortened by 7 bases and J by 10 bases, with 19 bases between the two germline ends. This CDR3 region has 13 residues.

The CDR3 DNA follows: TGTGCCAGTAGTGGACAGGTAGAGAACACTGAAGCTTTCTTT. Residues: CASSGQVENTEAFF. The rearrangement links TRBV19 to TRBJ1-1; 7 bases are shared with TRBD1. Germline V gives CDR1 LNHDA, CDR2 SQIVND (reference sequence). This CDR3 region has 14 residues. V trimming: 5 bases; J trimming: 1 base; junction bases outside the gene matches: 4.